The clone carrying this T cell receptor (beta chain) was seen repeatedly, ten times or more. Its target is unknown. The sample is drawn from a study of response to subunit inactivated influenza vaccine. Whole-study findings and limits: Every seasonal influenza vaccination brings in few new T cells, the authors suggested.

Trimming left V 5 bases short and J 0 bases short, with 13 bases between. The CDR3 runs 15 residues. The V gene's germline CDR1 is SGHTA and CDR2 FQGNSA. MiXCR, applied by TCRdb to the RT-PCR reads, yields one record per CDR3 protein. The table records 600,000 to 850,000 distinct CDR3 sequences, approximately 15% of them present only once. The chain carries TRBV7-2 and TRBJ1-1; possible D gene TRBD1, 5 bases. The TCR comes from a man aged 50 to 60 who received an inactivated influenza vaccine. Specimen: PBMCs from blood, collected 14 days before vaccination. The CDR3 loop is CASSPMGVLNTEAFF. The CDR3 DNA follows: TGTGCCAGCAGCCCCATGGGGGTCTTGAACACTGAAGCTTTCTTT.